Described below is a single T cell receptor (beta chain) sequence and its context. The antigen is undetermined. This sample is part of a study of T-cell memory formation after mild COVID-19. Across the whole study: TCR clusters largely stayed donor specific.

Study outcomes and limitations: Balance between CD4 and CD8 was seen in clones contracting day 15 to 85, and a CD4+ lean was seen in later expanders. Clonal second-wave expansions that peaked on day 37 had unconfirmed SARS-CoV-2 specificity.

With constant-segment primers, 5'RACE yielded cDNA libraries of TCR alpha and TCR beta that carried sample barcodes and UMIs. MiXCR, run by TCRdb on the 5' RACE reads, gives a single entry per CDR3 protein. The sample carries approximately 250,000 distinct CDR3 sequences, approximately 15% recorded once. Trimming removed 7 bases at V and 5 bases at J, with 17 bases between. The CDR3 is 14 amino acids. The germline V gene has CDR1 LNHDA and CDR2 SQIVND (reference sequence). The sequence came from an adult woman who had mild COVID-19 (a few samples of this study predate the infection). Cell type and time point are not known. This chain connects TRBV19 to TRBJ1-2; no clear D. The specimen sequenced was PBMCs or a T cell subset sorted from them (not recorded which). The DNA for the CDR3 is TGTGCCAGTAACGCACTGGGCTCTCCATATGGCTACACCTTC. Translation gives CASNALGSPYGYTF.